The 25 T cell receptor beta chains below all came from one sample that was sequenced in a study of shared clonotypes between healthy human individuals. TCRdb's table, derived via immunoSEQ multiplex PCR, lists solely in-frame clones and lacks some. The table records some 1.4 million clones, roughly 96% of them present only once. The sequencing input was naive CD4+ T cells sorted from blood. Documented subset: CD45RA+ positively selected. These receptors originate from a man younger than 40 in good health.

The rearrangement links TRBV6-5 to TRBJ2-2; D remains unclear. Between the trimmed V and J ends, which lost 2 bases and 6 bases, there was a span of 10 bases. Germline V gene data show CDR1 as MNHEY and CDR2 as SVGAGI. The CDR3 totals 14 residues. The CDR3, as DNA: TGTGCCAGCAGTTACAGGGAAGGAGCCGGGGAGCTGTTTTTT. Protein product: CASSYREGAGELFF.

J is TRBJ2-2 and V is TRBV14; 9 bases match TRBD2. The CDR3 extends over 17 amino acids. Trimming cost V 0 bases and J 7 bases; bases outside gene matches: 9. Germline loops: CDR1 SGHDN, CDR2 FVKESK. In DNA, the CDR3 is TGTGCCAGCAGCCAAGACGGCGGGAGGGCCCTCGGCGGGGAGCTGTTTTTT. Translating it yields CASSQDGGRALGGELFF.

Regarding this clone: Other DNA sequences of this sample code for an identical CDR3. The CDR3 sequence is CASSIAAFYEQYF. CDR3 coding DNA: TGTGCCAGTAGTATAGCGGCCTTTTACGAGCAGTACTTC. This chain uses TRBV19 with TRBJ2-7; no reliable D call. The germline V gene encodes CDR1 LNHDA and CDR2 SQIVND (reference sequence). This CDR3 region has 13 residues. V was clipped by 1 base and J by 4 bases, with 8 bases between them.

The CDR3 region is CAISKWTGFSYEQYF. The DNA of the CDR3 is TGTGCCATCAGTAAATGGACAGGATTTTCCTACGAGCAGTACTTC. This chain joins TRBV10-3 and TRBJ2-7; 7 positions agree with TRBD1. The V gene's germline CDR1 is ENHRY and CDR2 SYGVKD. V dropped 5 bases and J dropped 1; count of bases not matched to a gene: 8. The CDR3 is 15 residues long.

With respect to this clone: The same CDR3 can be traced to other DNA sequences in this sample. The chain has TRBV18 and TRBJ1-1; TRBD1 agrees at 8 bases. The V gene's germline CDR1 is KGHSH and CDR2 LQKENI. The CDR3 contains 15 residues. J was trimmed by 1 base and V by 0 bases; bases with no gene match: 1. The CDR3, as DNA: TGTGCCAGCTCACCACCCCAGGGGGCGAACACTGAAGCTTTCTTT. Encoded protein: CASSPPQGANTEAFF.

The V call is TRBV7-9, the J call TRBJ2-1; TRBD1 is a possible D gene (6 bases). V lost 2 bases to trimming and J lost 3 bases, with 11 bases between them. Germline CDR1 and CDR2: SEHNR and FQNEAQ (reference sequence). This CDR3 spans 15 amino acids. CDR3 coding DNA: TGTGCCAGCAGCTTAACTAGAGGGGGCTACAATGAGCAGTTCTTC. Translated: CASSLTRGGYNEQFF. The full variable domain, in which reference TRBV7-9 and TRBJ2-1 provide the parts outside the CDR3, is DTGVSQNPRHKITKRGQNVTFRCDPISEHNRLYWYRQTLGQGPEFLTYFQNEAQLEKSRLLSDRFSAERPKGSFSTLEIQRTEQGDSAMYLCASSLTRGGYNEQFFGPGTRLTVL.

This chain links TRBV5-4 with TRBJ2-3; D not certain. Germline-derived CDR1 and CDR2 are SGHNT and YYREEE (reference sequence). Trimming took 2 bases from V and 6 from J, leaving 10 bases between them. The CDR3 consists of 13 residues. The CDR3, as DNA: TGTGCCAGCAGCTTAAGGACGGAGGATACGCAGTATTTT. As protein: CASSLRTEDTQYF. Filled out from reference TRBV5-4 and TRBJ2-3, the complete variable domain reads ETGVTQSPTHLIKTRGQQVTLRCSSQSGHNTVSWYQQALGQGPQFIFQYYREEENGRGNFPPRFSGLQFPNYSSELNVNALELDDSALYLCASSLRTEDTQYFGPGTRLTVL.

The V call is TRBV6-5, the J call TRBJ2-5; TRBD1 matches at 9 bases. Unmatched junction bases numbered 7, after V lost 5 bases and J lost 6 bases. This CDR3 is built from 14 residues. Germline CDR1 is MNHEY and CDR2 is SVGAGI. CDR3 nucleotides: TGTGCCAGCAGTGCCCGGGACAGGGCACAGACCCAGTACTTC. It yields the protein CASSARDRAQTQYF.

The chain joins TRBV10-3 to TRBJ2-7; tentatively, D is TRBD1 (6 bases). Germline-derived CDR1 and CDR2 are ENHRY and SYGVKD. V lost 5 bases to trimming and J lost 6 bases, with 17 bases between them. This CDR3 has 14 amino acids. Here the CDR3 DNA reads TGTGCCATCAGTTCAGGACAGACGGGCGGCGAGCAGTACTTC. It translates to CAISSGQTGGEQYF.

The chain carries TRBV27 and TRBJ2-2; TRBD2 agrees at 10 bases. V dropped 5 bases and J dropped 5; count of bases not matched to a gene: 8. Germline CDR1 MNHEY, CDR2 SMNVEV (reference sequence). The CDR3 totals 16 residues. The CDR3 sequence is CASSPLGTSETGELFF. CDR3 sequence (DNA): TGTGCCAGCAGTCCTTTAGGGACTAGCGAGACCGGGGAGCTGTTTTTT.

The chain combines TRBV5-1 with TRBJ2-5; no reliable D call. Trimming stripped 4 bases from V and 5 bases from J, with 12 bases between. The CDR3 totals 13 residues. CDR1 is SGHRS, CDR2 YFSETQ, per germline. The CDR3 nucleotides are TGCGCCAGCAGCCCTAATCAGTTGGAGACCCAGTACTTC. Residues: CASSPNQLETQYF.

The rearrangement uses TRBV29-1 and TRBJ2-7; 10 bases line up with TRBD2. The CDR3 has 15 residues. CDR1 is SQVTM and CDR2 is ANQGSEA in the germline V gene. V shed 4 bases, J shed 4 bases, and the junction held 10 bases outside the gene matches. For the CDR3, the DNA is TGCAGCGTTGGTTTGCTAGCGGGAGTTTTTTACGAGCAGTACTTC. Amino acid sequence: CSVGLLAGVFYEQYF.

This clone was seen once. The V gene is TRBV5-1, the J gene TRBJ2-1; D may be TRBD1 or TRBD2 (5 bases each). Germline CDR1 reads SGHRS; CDR2 reads YFSETQ. This CDR3 region has 14 residues. V gave up 4 bases and J gave up 5 bases, with 13 bases separating them. The CDR3 nucleotides are TGCGCCAGCAGCCTACCCAGGGACCACAATGAGCAGTTCTTC. This encodes CASSLPRDHNEQFF.

The CDR3 sequence is CASSLEWSTDTQYF. DNA for the CDR3: TGTGCCAGCAGCTTAGAATGGAGCACAGATACGCAGTATTTT. The chain links TRBV7-2 to TRBJ2-3; no clear D. This CDR3 comprises 14 residues. The germline V gene has CDR1 SGHTA and CDR2 FQGNSA. Trimming removed 1 base from V and 0 bases from J, with 5 bases in between.

The genes are TRBV7-2 and TRBJ2-5; D unclear. CDR3 length: 12 residues. The ends were cut back, 3 bases at V and 5 bases at J, with 7 bases in the middle. CDR1 is SGHTA and CDR2 is FQGNSA in the germline V gene. CDR3 sequence (DNA): TGTGCCAGCAGCTTTAATTGGGAGACCCAGTACTTC. This gives the protein CASSFNWETQYF.

A word on this clone: Other DNA sequences from this sample encode an identical CDR3 as well. CDR3 in amino acids: CASSEGQGVYEQYF. The CDR3 DNA reads TGTGCCAGCAGTGAGGGGCAGGGAGTCTACGAGCAGTACTTC. The chain links TRBV6-1 to TRBJ2-7; D may correspond to TRBD1 or TRBD2 (5 bases each). V lost 3 bases and J 3 bases, leaving 12 bases between the germline ends. CDR3 length: 14 residues. Germline CDR1 is MNHNS and CDR2 is SASEGT.

This rearrangement joins TRBV9 to TRBJ2-5; D unclear. V was cut by 0 bases and J by 2 bases, with 5 bases left in between. The CDR3 is made up of 13 amino acids. CDR1 and CDR2 (germline): SGDLS, YYNGEE. The CDR3 DNA reads TGTGCCAGCAGCGTAGACTGGCAAGAGACCCAGTACTTC. This sequence encodes CASSVDWQETQYF.

The V call is TRBV6-1, the J call TRBJ2-7, with 9 bases that match TRBD1. The germline gives CDR1 MNHNS, CDR2 SASEGT. V dropped 2 bases and J dropped 2; count of bases not matched to a gene: 1. This CDR3 region has 14 residues. The CDR3 DNA is TGTGCCAGCAGTGAAACAGGGGGCCCCTACGAGCAGTACTTC. Translating it yields CASSETGGPYEQYF.

CDR3: CAISTSRDSYQPQHF. The CDR3 DNA sequence: TGTGCCATCAGTACCTCTCGGGACTCATATCAGCCCCAGCATTTT. The gene calls are TRBV10-3 and TRBJ1-5, with a weak D call TRBD1 (5 bases). This CDR3 contains 15 residues. CDR1 and CDR2 (germline): ENHRY, SYGVKD. With 5 bases removed from V and 5 bases from J, the gap between germline ends came to 16 bases.

This chain joins TRBV5-1 and TRBJ2-3; D perhaps matches TRBD2 (5 bases). Trimming cost V 4 bases and J 0 bases, with 15 bases left between them. Per the germline V gene, CDR1 is SGHRS and CDR2 is YFSETQ. This CDR3 spans 16 amino acids. CDR3 in amino acids: CASSPGLGSSTDTQYF. In nucleotides, the CDR3 is TGCGCCAGCAGCCCTGGCTTGGGGAGTAGCACAGATACGCAGTATTTT.

The chain carries TRBV19 and TRBJ2-7; D could derive from TRBD1 or TRBD2 (6 bases each). Germline lookup yields CDR1 LNHDA and CDR2 SQIVND (reference sequence). The CDR3 covers 15 residues. V was cut by 3 bases and J by 1 base, with 13 bases left in between. The CDR3 DNA follows: TGTGCCAGTAGTATGGGGGCAGGGAGGTCCTACGAGCAGTACTTC. Protein: CASSMGAGRSYEQYF. The variable domain in full, with the rest retrieved from reference TRBV19 and TRBJ2-7, is DGGITQSPKYLFRKEGQNVTLSCEQNLNHDAMYWYRQDPGQGLRLIYYSQIVNDFQKGDIAEGYSVSREKKESFPLTVTSAQKNPTAFYLCASSMGAGRSYEQYFGPGTRLTVT.

The chain employs TRBV5-1 and TRBJ2-1; D perhaps matches TRBD2 (6 bases). The germline V and J ends were trimmed by 3 bases and 6 bases, with 16 bases remaining between them. The CDR3 length is 15 residues. Germline loops: CDR1 SGHRS, CDR2 YFSETQ. The CDR3 coding sequence is TGCGCCAGCAGCTCTGTCGTCCTAGCGAGCAATGAGCAGTTCTTC. The encoded protein is CASSSVVLASNEQFF.

The chain couples TRBV27 to TRBJ1-3, with D unresolved. Trimming pared 4 bases from V and 3 bases from J, leaving 19 bases between. The CDR3 is 17 residues long. CDR1 MNHEY and CDR2 SMNVEV come from the germline V gene (reference sequence). DNA of the CDR3: TGTGCCAGCAGTTCTACCTCGACCCCGGGCATTGGAAACACCATATATTTT. It yields the protein CASSSTSTPGIGNTIYF.

The chain recombines TRBV5-1 with TRBJ2-7; TRBD1 matches at 9 bases. CDR1 is SGHRS, CDR2 YFSETQ, per germline. The CDR3 consists of 18 residues. The J segment lost 2 bases and the V segment lost 3 bases, leaving 15 bases of the junction unmatched. The CDR3 coding sequence is TGCGCCAGCAGCTACTCTAGCGGAGGGACAGGGCAGACCTACGAGCAGTACTTC. It translates to CASSYSSGGTGQTYEQYF.

This chain connects TRBV18 to TRBJ2-5; D remains unclear. Trimming removed 3 bases from V and 5 bases from J, with 7 bases in between. CDR1 and CDR2 from the germline V gene are KGHSH and LQKENI. This CDR3 has 12 amino acids. The CDR3 reads CASSPDPETQYF. The CDR3, as DNA: TGTGCCAGCTCACCTGACCCGGAGACCCAGTACTTC.